This T cell receptor (beta chain) comes out of a study of blood T cells in healthy people across ages. Sample-barcoded 5' priming and a J-beta primer mix drove a second PCR of 7 to 11 cycles. Sequencing yielded, for each sample, at least 3 million paired-end reads carrying CDR3. One entry per CDR3 protein results from TCRdb running MiXCR on the 5' RACE reads. This sample has some 670,000 distinct CDR3 sequences, with under 65% found just once. Comments on this clonotype: Antigen: not known. A junction boundary mismatches the germline segment, possibly from a read error.

CDR3 length: 14 residues. Germline lookup yields CDR1 DFQATT and CDR2 SNEGSKA (reference sequence). Study-wide results and limits: As naive T cell percentage varied, TCR beta diversity correlated strongly with it. A roughly linear age-dependent decrease characterized TCR beta diversity per million T cells.

Sequenced: blood. The chain couples TRBV20-1 to TRBJ2-3; 7 nucleotides align to TRBD2. This TCR was sampled from a woman of 80 years or more in good health. The CDR3 sequence: CSAPRGGSTDAQYF. In nucleotides, the CDR3 is TGCAGTGCGCCGAGGGGAGGGAGCACAGATGCGCAGTATTTT.